This entry is about one T cell receptor (beta chain). The record originates from a study of technical replicates of blood from a handful of donors. Sequencing used immunoSEQ multiplex PCR; TCRdb keeps in-frame clones, though not all of them. The sample includes under 85,000 clones, 93% of them seen just once. The specimen sequenced was T cells isolated from PBMCs. This receptor was obtained from a human donor in good health.

The CDR3 DNA reads as TGTGCCAGCAGCTTAAGGGGTAGCGGGGGGGCAGGGAATGAGCAGTTCTTC. It translates to CASSLRGSGGAGNEQFF. The gene calls are TRBV11-3 and TRBJ2-1, with TRBD2 matching over 11 bases. With 2 bases clipped from V and 7 bases from J, the junction kept 10 bases outside the gene matches. The germline V gene has CDR1 SGHNT and CDR2 YENEEA. CDR3 length: 17 residues.